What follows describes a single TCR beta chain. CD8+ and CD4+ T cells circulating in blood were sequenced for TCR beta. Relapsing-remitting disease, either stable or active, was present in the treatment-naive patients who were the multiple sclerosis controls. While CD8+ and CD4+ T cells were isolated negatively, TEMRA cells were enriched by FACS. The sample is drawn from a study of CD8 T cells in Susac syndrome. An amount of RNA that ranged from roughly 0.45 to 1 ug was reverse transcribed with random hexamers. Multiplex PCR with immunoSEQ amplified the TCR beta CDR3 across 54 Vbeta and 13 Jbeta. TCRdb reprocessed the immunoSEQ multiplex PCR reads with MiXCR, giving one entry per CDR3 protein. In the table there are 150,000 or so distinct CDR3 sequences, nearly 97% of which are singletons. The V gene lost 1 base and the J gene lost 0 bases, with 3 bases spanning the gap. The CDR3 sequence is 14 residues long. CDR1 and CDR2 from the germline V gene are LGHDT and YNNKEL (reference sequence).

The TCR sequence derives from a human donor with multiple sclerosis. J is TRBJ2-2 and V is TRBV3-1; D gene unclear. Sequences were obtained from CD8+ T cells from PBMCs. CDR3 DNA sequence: TGTGCCAGCAGCCAAGCGGCGAACACCGGGGAGCTGTTTTTT. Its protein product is CASSQAANTGELFF.